This T cell receptor (beta chain) was documented in a study of chemoradiotherapy in HPV16-positive cancers. Study in general: A couple of HPV16-positive patients' cells yielded candidate HPV-specific clones and common motifs. Findings and caveats of the study: Non-HPV-specific T cells did not expand in tumors during treatment, whereas candidate HPV-specific clones and E7-related motifs did. The functional HPV-specific definition rests on just a couple of HPV16-positive patients.

Repertoires were sampled repeatedly during chemoradiotherapy. On this clone itself: Its antigen is not identified.

Sequenced by immunoSEQ multiplex PCR; TCRdb stores in-frame clones only, minus some. Of about 1,100 clones in the sample, approximately 80% are singletons; the top ten hold more than 10%. V dropped 10 bases and J dropped 5 bases, with 14 bases sitting between them. Germline assignment: CDR1 ENHRY and CDR2 SYGVKD. This CDR3 comprises 13 residues. This TCR derives from a human donor with HPV-associated anogenital cancer. The starting material was tumor tissue, obtained from a patient who underwent chemoradiotherapy. The J gene is TRBJ2-2, the V gene TRBV10-3; D might be TRBD2 (5 bases). The CDR3 region has the DNA TGTGCCACCGCAAGGGAGATGACCGGGGAGCTGTTTTTT. This translates into CATAREMTGELFF.